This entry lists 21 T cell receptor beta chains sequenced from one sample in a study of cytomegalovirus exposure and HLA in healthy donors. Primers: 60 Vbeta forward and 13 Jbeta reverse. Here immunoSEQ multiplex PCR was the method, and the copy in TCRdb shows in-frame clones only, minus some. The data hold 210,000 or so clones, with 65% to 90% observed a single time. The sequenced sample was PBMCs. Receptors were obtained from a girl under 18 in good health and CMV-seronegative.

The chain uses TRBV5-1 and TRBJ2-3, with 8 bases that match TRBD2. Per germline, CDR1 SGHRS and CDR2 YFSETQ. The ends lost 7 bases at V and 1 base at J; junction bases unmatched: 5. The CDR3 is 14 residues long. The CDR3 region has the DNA TGCGCCAGCCCATGGCGGGGGGGCACAGATACGCAGTATTTT. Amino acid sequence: CASPWRGGTDTQYF.

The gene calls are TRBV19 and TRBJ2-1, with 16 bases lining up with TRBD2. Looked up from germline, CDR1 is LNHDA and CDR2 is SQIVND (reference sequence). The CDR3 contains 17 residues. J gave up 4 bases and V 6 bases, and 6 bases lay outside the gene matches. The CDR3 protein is CASRQGLAGGPYNEQFF. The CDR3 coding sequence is TGTGCCAGTAGACAGGGACTAGCGGGAGGGCCTTACAATGAGCAGTTCTTC.

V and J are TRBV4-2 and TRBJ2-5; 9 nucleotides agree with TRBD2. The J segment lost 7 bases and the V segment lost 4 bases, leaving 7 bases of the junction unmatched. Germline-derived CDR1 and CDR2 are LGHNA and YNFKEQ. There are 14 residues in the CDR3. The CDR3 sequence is CASSPRLAEVTQYF. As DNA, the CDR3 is TGTGCCAGCAGCCCGAGACTAGCGGAGGTGACCCAGTACTTC.

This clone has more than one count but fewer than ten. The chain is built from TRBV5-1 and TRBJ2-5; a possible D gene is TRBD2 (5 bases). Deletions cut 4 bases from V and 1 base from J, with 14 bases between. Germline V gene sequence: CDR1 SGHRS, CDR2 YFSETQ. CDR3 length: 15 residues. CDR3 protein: CASSARLHTQETQYF. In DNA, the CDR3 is TGCGCCAGCAGCGCCCGACTACACACCCAAGAGACCCAGTACTTC.

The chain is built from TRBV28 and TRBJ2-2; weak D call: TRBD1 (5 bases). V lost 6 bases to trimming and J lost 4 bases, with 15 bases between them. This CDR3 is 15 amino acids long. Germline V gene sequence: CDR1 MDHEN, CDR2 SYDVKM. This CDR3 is CASSAPYRFTGELFF. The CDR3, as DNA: TGTGCCAGCAGCGCGCCATACAGGTTCACCGGGGAGCTGTTTTTT.

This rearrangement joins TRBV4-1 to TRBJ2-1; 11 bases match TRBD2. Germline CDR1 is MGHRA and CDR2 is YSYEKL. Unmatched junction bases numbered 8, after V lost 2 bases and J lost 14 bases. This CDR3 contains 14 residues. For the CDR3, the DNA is TGCGCCAGCAGCCAACTTGAAACTAGCGGGAGTAAGTTCTTC. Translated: CASSQLETSGSKFF.

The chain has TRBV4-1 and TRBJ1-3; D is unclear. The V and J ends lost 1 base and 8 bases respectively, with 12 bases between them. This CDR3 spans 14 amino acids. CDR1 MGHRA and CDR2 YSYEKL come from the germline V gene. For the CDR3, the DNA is TGCGCCAGCAGCCAAGTTGCCGACACACACACCATATATTTT. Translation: CASSQVADTHTIYF.

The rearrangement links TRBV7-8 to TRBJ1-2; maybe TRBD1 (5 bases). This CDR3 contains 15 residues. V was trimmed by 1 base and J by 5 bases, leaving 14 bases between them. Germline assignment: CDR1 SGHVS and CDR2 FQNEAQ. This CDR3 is CASSLVAGPGYGYTF. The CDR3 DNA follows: TGTGCCAGCAGCTTAGTTGCAGGGCCAGGATATGGCTACACCTTC. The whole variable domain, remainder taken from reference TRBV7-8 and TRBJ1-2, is GAGVSQSPRYKVAKRGQDVALRCDPISGHVSLFWYQQALGQGPEFLTYFQNEAQLDKSGLPSDRFFAERPEGSVSTLKIQRTQQEDSAVYLCASSLVAGPGYGYTFGSGTRLTVV.

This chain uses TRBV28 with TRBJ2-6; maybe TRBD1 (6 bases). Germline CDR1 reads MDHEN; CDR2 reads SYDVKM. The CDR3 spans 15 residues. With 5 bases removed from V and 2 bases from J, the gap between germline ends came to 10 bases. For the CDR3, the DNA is TGTGCCAGCAGTAGCACAGGGACTGGGGCCAACGTCCTGACTTTC. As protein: CASSSTGTGANVLTF. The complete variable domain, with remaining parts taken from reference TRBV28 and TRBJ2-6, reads DVKVTQSSRYLVKRTGEKVFLECVQDMDHENMFWYRQDPGLGLRLIYFSYDVKMKEKGDIPEGYSVSREKKERFSLILESASTNQTSMYLCASSSTGTGANVLTFGAGSRLTVL.

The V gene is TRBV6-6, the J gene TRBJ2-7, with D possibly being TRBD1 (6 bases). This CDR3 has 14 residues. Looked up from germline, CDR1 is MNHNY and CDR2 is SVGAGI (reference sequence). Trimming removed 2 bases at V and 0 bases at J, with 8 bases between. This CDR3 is CASSYKGVSYEQYF. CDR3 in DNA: TGTGCCAGCAGTTACAAGGGGGTCTCCTACGAGCAGTACTTC.

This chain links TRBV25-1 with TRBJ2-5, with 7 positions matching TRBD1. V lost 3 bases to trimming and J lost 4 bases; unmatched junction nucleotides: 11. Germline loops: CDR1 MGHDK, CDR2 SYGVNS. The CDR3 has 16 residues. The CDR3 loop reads CASSDTPGGMRETQYF. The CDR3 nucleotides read TGTGCCAGCAGTGATACCCCAGGGGGTATGAGAGAGACCCAGTACTTC.

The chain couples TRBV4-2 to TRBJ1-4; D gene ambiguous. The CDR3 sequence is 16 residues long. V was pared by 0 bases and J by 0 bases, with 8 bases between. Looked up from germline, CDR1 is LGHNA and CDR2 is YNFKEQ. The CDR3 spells CASSQDTGATNEKLFF. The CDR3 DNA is TGTGCCAGCAGCCAAGATACCGGGGCAACTAATGAAAAACTGTTTTTT.

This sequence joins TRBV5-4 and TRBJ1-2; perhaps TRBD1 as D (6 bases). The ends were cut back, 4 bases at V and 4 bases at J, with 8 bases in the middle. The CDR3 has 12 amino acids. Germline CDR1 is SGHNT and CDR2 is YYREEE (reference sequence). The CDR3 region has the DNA TGTGCCAGCAGCCGGGACATCTATGGCTACACCTTC. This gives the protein CASSRDIYGYTF.

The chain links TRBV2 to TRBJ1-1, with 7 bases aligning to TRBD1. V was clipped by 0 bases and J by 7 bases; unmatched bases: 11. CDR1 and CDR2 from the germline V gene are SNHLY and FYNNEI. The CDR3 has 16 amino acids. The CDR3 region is CASSEALTGFGDEAFF. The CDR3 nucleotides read TGTGCCAGCAGTGAAGCGCTGACAGGGTTTGGGGATGAAGCTTTCTTT. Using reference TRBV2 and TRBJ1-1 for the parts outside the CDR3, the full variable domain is EPEVTQTPSHQVTQMGQEVILRCVPISNHLYFYWYRQILGQKVEFLVSFYNNEISEKSEIFDDQFSVERPDGSNFTLKIRSTKLEDSAMYFCASSEALTGFGDEAFFGQGTRLTVV.

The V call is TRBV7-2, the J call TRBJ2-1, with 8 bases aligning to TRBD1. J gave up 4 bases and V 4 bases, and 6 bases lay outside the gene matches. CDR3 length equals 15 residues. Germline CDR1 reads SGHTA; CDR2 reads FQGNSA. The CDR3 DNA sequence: TGTGCCAGCAGCTCCCCCGGGACAGGTTACAATGAGCAGTTCTTC. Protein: CASSSPGTGYNEQFF.

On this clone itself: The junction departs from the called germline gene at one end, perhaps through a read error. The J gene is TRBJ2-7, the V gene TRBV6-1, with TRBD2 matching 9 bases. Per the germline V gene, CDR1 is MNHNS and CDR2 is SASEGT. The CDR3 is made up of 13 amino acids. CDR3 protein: CASSEANPTSGTF. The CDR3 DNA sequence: TGTGCCAGCAGTGAAGCTAACCCGACTAGCGGAACCTTC.

CDR3 sequence: CASSLVTAPREQYF. CDR3 sequence (DNA): TGTGCCAGCAGCTTGGTGACAGCCCCTCGGGAGCAGTACTTC. The rearrangement joins TRBV5-4 to TRBJ2-7; D perhaps matches TRBD1 (5 bases). V shed 0 bases and J shed 7 bases, with 14 bases lying between them. Germline V lookup: CDR1 SGHNT, CDR2 YYREEE (reference sequence). The CDR3 is made up of 14 amino acids. The variable domain in full, completed from reference TRBV5-4 and TRBJ2-7, reads ETGVTQSPTHLIKTRGQQVTLRCSSQSGHNTVSWYQQALGQGPQFIFQYYREEENGRGNFPPRFSGLQFPNYSSELNVNALELDDSALYLCASSLVTAPREQYFGPGTRLTVT.

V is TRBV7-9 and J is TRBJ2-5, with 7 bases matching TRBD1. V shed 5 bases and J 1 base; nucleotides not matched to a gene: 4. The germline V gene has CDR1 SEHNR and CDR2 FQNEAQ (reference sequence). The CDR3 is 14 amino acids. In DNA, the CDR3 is TGTGCCAGCAGCCCCAGGGACAGCCAAGAGACCCAGTACTTC. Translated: CASSPRDSQETQYF.

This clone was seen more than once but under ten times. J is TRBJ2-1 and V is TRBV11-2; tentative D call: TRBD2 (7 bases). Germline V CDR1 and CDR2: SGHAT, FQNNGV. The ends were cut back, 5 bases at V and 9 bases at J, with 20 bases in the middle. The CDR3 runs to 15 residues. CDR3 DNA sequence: TGTGCCAGCAGCATTGCGGGGGCGGGAGCGGTTGAGCAGTTCTTC. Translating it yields CASSIAGAGAVEQFF.

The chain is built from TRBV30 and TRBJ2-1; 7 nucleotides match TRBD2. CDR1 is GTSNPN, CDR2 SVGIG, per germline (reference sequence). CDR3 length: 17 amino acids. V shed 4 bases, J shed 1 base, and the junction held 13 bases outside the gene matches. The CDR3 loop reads CAWNPGAGVRSYNEQFF. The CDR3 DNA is TGTGCCTGGAACCCTGGGGCGGGGGTGAGGTCCTACAATGAGCAGTTCTTC.

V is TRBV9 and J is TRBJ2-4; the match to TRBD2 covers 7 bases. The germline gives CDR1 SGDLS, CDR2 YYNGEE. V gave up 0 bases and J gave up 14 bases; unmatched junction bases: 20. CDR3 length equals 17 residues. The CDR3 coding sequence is TGTGCCAGCAGCGTAGACGGCGGGACTCCGCTCCTGGGGGGGAAGTACTTC. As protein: CASSVDGGTPLLGGKYF.